Below, 13 T cell receptor beta chains from the same sample are listed, as sequenced in a study of Ad26.COV2.S vaccination and SARS-CoV-2 variants. Treatment reported: 19 received Ad26.COV2.S at low or high dose, single or two shots; several received placebo; per-sample allocation not given. After the first vaccine or placebo injection, samples were drawn on day 63. TCRdb's copy holds only in-frame clones and misses some; the assay was immunoSEQ multiplex PCR. The sample includes over 450,000 clones, 80% to 90% seen only once; the top ten take about 1.5%. The sequenced sample was peripheral blood, obtained in a trial of Ad26.COV2.S vaccine versus placebo. All receptors come from a person between 18 and 65 years old who received the Ad26.COV2.S COVID-19 vaccine or a placebo.

This chain connects TRBV25-1 to TRBJ1-2; D gene ambiguous. V gave up 1 base and J gave up 4 bases, with 13 bases separating them. The germline V gene has CDR1 MGHDK and CDR2 SYGVNS. This CDR3 spans 15 amino acids. For the CDR3, the DNA is TGTGCCAGCAGTGAATGGGGAATCAGCGGCTATGGCTACACCTTC. It translates to CASSEWGISGYGYTF.

The chain carries TRBV4-1 and TRBJ2-7; D is perhaps TRBD1 or TRBD2 (6 bases each). V lost 3 bases and J 4 bases, leaving 19 bases between the germline ends. This CDR3 is 16 amino acids long. The germline gives CDR1 MGHRA, CDR2 YSYEKL. Here the CDR3 reads CASSQGGGQRYYEQYF. CDR3 DNA sequence: TGCGCCAGCAGCCAGGGGGGTGGACAGAGATATTACGAGCAGTACTTC.

This chain connects TRBV2 to TRBJ2-3; 7 bases line up with TRBD2. The CDR3 extends over 14 amino acids. The germline CDR1 and CDR2 sequences are SNHLY and FYNNEI. Trimming took 8 bases from V and 6 from J; bases not matched to a gene: 11. The CDR3 loop is CASAAGGGSDTQYF. CDR3 coding DNA: TGTGCCAGCGCAGCGGGCGGGGGATCGGATACGCAGTATTTT.

The chain recombines TRBV4-3 with TRBJ2-7; D is perhaps TRBD1 (6 bases). The CDR3 extends over 14 amino acids. Germline-derived CDR1 and CDR2 are LGHNA and YSLEER. V lost 0 bases to trimming and J lost 5 bases, with 11 bases between them. For the CDR3, the DNA is TGCGCCAGCAGCCAAGATAGGGACATACACGAGCAGTACTTC. Encoded protein: CASSQDRDIHEQYF.

The chain is built from TRBV28 and TRBJ2-7, with a tentative D call TRBD1 (6 bases). The CDR3 covers 15 residues. Germline V CDR1 and CDR2: MDHEN, SYDVKM. Trimming pared 4 bases from V and 6 bases from J, leaving 19 bases between. The CDR3 sequence: CASSSSGTSPTEQYF. The CDR3 bases are TGTGCCAGCAGTTCGTCCGGGACATCACCTACCGAGCAGTACTTC.

CDR3 region: CASSPNPEGMIFYEQYF. The CDR3, as DNA: TGTGCCAGCAGCCCAAACCCGGAAGGGATGATTTTCTACGAGCAGTACTTC. The chain uses TRBV3-1 (or the pseudogene TRBV3-2) and TRBJ2-7; D uncertain. This CDR3 has 17 residues. Germline V lookup: CDR1 LGHDT, CDR2 YNNKEL (reference sequence). The V gene lost 4 bases and the J gene lost 3 bases, with 22 bases spanning the gap.

This sequence joins TRBV5-1 and TRBJ2-1; D is ambiguous. The CDR3 is 12 residues long. The V end lost 4 bases, the J end lost 9 bases, and 11 bases lay between the germline ends. Germline values: CDR1 SGHRS, CDR2 YFSETQ. CDR3 region: CASSPSPGEQFF. CDR3 sequence (DNA): TGCGCCAGCAGCCCCTCCCCTGGTGAGCAGTTCTTC. Drawing the rest from reference TRBV5-1 and TRBJ2-1, the complete variable domain is KAGVTQTPRYLIKTRGQQVTLSCSPISGHRSVSWYQQTPGQGLQFLFEYFSETQRNKGNFPGRFSGRQFSNSRSEMNVSTLELGDSALYLCASSPSPGEQFFGPGTRLTVL.

V and J are TRBV4-2 and TRBJ1-2; TRBD1 might be the D (6 bases). Trimming shortened V by 0 bases and J by 7 bases, and 21 bases separated the two germline ends. Germline values: CDR1 LGHNA, CDR2 YNFKEQ. The CDR3 contains 17 residues. CDR3 loop: CASSQELRTGQRGGYTF. The CDR3 DNA reads TGTGCCAGCAGCCAAGAATTAAGGACGGGACAAAGGGGTGGCTACACCTTC.

The rearrangement uses TRBV6-5 and TRBJ1-5; the D gene is possibly TRBD1 (6 bases). The V end lost 4 bases, the J end lost 9 bases, and 13 bases lay between the germline ends. There are 13 residues in the CDR3. CDR1 and CDR2 from the germline V gene are MNHEY and SVGAGI. CDR3 residues: CASSLQGPGPQHF. The CDR3, as DNA: TGTGCCAGCAGTTTACAGGGCCCGGGGCCCCAGCATTTT.

The J gene is TRBJ2-1, the V gene TRBV14, with D maybe TRBD2 (6 bases). V lost 0 bases and J 1 base, leaving 16 bases between the germline ends. Germline loops: CDR1 SGHDN, CDR2 FVKESK. The CDR3 extends over 18 amino acids. The CDR3 protein is CASSQEFNGGFSYNEQFF. The CDR3 coding sequence is TGTGCCAGCAGCCAAGAGTTTAACGGGGGTTTTTCCTACAATGAGCAGTTCTTC.

The chain employs TRBV7-8 and TRBJ1-2; D not certain. The germline V gene encodes CDR1 SGHVS and CDR2 FQNEAQ. Trimming removed 1 base at V and 2 bases at J, with 5 bases between. The length of the CDR3 is 13 residues. CDR3 sequence reads: CASSLVQNYGYTF. The CDR3 DNA is TGTGCCAGCAGCTTAGTCCAAAACTATGGCTACACCTTC.

The rearrangement uses TRBV11-2 and TRBJ2-1, with D possibly matching TRBD2 (5 bases). Germline V lookup: CDR1 SGHAT, CDR2 FQNNGV. V shed 4 bases and J shed 1 base, with 11 bases lying between them. This CDR3 comprises 15 residues. The CDR3 is CASSSQRISYNEQFF. CDR3 coding DNA: TGTGCCAGCAGCTCACAGCGGATTTCCTACAATGAGCAGTTCTTC.

The V call is TRBV18, the J call TRBJ1-5; possibly TRBD1 for D (5 bases). Trimming took off 4 bases at V and 1 base at J, with 5 bases between the two ends. The CDR3 sequence is 13 residues long. CDR1 is KGHSH, CDR2 LQKENI, per germline. This CDR3 reads CASSRGSNQPQHF. The CDR3 DNA is TGTGCCAGCTCACGGGGGAGCAATCAGCCCCAGCATTTT.